What follows is one T cell receptor (beta chain) and its context. Its antigen is unidentified. The data derive from a study of blood T cells in healthy people across ages. The wider study: Template switching retrieved approximately one barcoded beta molecule for each two T cells. Broader study findings: Long-lived donors exceeded aged donors in naive CD4+ cells and diversity. Those diversity estimates obtained from one million T cells were thought to be underestimates. Shifts in expanded clonotypes may have been confounded by donor CMV status, which was unknown.

Sample-barcoded 5' priming and a J-beta primer mix drove a second PCR of about 7 to 12 cycles. In TCRdb, the 5' RACE reads were re-called with MiXCR into one record per CDR3 protein. The sample consists of over a million distinct CDR3 sequences, around 43% of them appearing once. Sequencing was carried out using blood. This receptor was identified in a woman aged 55-75 years in good health.

The CDR3 loop is CASSYSLGESRYF. The CDR3 DNA reads as TGTGCCAGCAGTTACTCGTTAGGAGAGAGCCGGTACTTC. The chain joins TRBV6-5 to TRBJ2-5, with unresolved D. V was clipped by 0 bases and J by 13 bases, with 15 bases between them. The CDR3 contains 13 residues. The germline V gene has CDR1 MNHEY and CDR2 SVGAGI.